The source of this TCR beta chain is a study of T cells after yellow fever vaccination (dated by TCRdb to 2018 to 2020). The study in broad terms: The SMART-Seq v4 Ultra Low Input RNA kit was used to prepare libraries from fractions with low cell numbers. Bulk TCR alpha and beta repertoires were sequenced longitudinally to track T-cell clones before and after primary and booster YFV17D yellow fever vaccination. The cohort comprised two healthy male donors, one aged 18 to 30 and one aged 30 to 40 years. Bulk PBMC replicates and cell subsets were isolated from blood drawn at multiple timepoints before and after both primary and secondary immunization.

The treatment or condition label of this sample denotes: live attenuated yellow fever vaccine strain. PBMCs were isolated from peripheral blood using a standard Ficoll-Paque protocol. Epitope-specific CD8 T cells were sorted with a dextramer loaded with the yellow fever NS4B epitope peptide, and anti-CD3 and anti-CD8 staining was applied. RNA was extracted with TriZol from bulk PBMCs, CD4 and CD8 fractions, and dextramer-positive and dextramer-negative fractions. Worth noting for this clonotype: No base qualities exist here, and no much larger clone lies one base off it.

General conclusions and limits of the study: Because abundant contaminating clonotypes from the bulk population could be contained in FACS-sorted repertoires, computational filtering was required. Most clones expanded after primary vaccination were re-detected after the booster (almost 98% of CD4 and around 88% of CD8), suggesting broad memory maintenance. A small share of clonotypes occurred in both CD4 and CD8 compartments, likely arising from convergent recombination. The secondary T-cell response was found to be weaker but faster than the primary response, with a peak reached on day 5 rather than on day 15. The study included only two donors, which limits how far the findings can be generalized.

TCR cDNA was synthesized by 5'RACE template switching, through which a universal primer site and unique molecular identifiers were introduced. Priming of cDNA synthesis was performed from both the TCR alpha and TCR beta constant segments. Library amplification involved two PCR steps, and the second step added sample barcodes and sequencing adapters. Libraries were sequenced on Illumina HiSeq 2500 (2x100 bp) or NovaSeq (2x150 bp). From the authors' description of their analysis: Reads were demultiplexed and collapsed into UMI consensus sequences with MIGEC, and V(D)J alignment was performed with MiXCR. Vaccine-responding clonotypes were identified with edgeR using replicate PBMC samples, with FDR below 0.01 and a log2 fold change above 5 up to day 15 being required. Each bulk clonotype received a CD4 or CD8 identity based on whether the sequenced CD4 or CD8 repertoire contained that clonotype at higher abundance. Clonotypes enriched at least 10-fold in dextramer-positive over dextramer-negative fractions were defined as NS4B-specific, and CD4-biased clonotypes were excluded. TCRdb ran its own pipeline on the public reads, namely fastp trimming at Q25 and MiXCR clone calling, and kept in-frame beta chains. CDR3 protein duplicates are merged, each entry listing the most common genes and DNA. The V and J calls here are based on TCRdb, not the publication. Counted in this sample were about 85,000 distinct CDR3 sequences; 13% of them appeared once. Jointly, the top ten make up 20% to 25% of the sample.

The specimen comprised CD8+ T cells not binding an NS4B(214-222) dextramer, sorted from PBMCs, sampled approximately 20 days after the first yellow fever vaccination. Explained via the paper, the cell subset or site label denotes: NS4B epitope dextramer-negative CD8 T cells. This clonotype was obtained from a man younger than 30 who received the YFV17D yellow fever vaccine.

The CDR3 sequence is CASSQVSARENSNQPQHF. In nucleotide form, the sequence is TGCGCCAGCAGCCAAGTTTCGGCCAGGGAAAATAGCAATCAGCCCCAGCATTTT. The rearrangement combines TRBV4-3 with TRBJ1-5; the D region possibly corresponds to TRBD1 (5 bases align). Sequences LGHNA (CDR1) and YSLEER (CDR2) are obtained from the germline V gene. From the cysteine through the phenylalanine, the CDR3 covers 18 amino acids. The kept DNA is CDR3 alone, 54 bases in frame from the first base. The junction carries 16 bases between V and J, which are trimmed by 1 base and 0 bases respectively.